These 31 T cell receptor beta chains were all obtained from the same sample, sequenced in a study of T cells in women clearing cervical HPV infection. Generated by immunoSEQ multiplex PCR, the TCRdb table keeps only in-frame clones and is missing some. The table lists tens of thousands of clones. Sample: blood buffy coat. The source of these receptors is a woman between 18 and 70 years old with a cervical HPV16 infection that either progressed to CIN3+ or cleared (not recorded which).

A note on this clone: The read terminates 3 residues ahead of where the CDR3 ends, so the germline J gene completes it. This chain joins TRBV6-2 or TRBV6-3 and TRBJ2-2, with TRBD1 matching 8 bases. In germline, CDR1 is MNHEY, CDR2 SVGEGT. CDR3 size: 14 residues. The covered CDR3 bases are TGTGCCAGCAGTGACCCGACAGGGGATGAAAAG. It is translated as CASSDPTGDEK. The complete CDR3 sequence is CASSDPTGDEKLFF.

In regard to this clone: The read ends 3 residues before the CDR3 terminus; that terminus is restored from the germline J gene. The chain combines TRBV13 with TRBJ1-1; no clear D. This CDR3 is built from 15 residues. In germline, CDR1 is PRHDT, CDR2 FYEKMQ (reference sequence). Trimming took 0 bases from V and 1 from J, leaving 9 bases between them. This CDR3 is CASSLGRVTNTEAFF. The DNA read from the CDR3 is TGTGCCAGCAGCTTAGGGAGGGTGACGAACACTGAA. Full variable domain (missing parts from reference TRBV13 and TRBJ1-1): AAGVIQSPRHLIKEKRETATLKCYPIPRHDTVYWYQQGPGQDPQFLISFYEKMQSDKGSIPDRFSAQQFSDYHSELNMSSLELGDSALYFCASSLGRVTNTEAFFGQGTRLTVV.

Regarding this clone: At one end the junction does not follow the germline gene, possibly because of a read error. The CDR3 end is not reached by the read, which stops 3 residues before it; the germline J gene fills it in. The chain joins TRBV7-2 to TRBJ2-7; the D gene is possibly TRBD2 (6 bases). From germline, CDR1 is SGHTA and CDR2 FQGNSA. The CDR3 has 13 amino acids. Partial CDR3 DNA: TGTGCCAGCAGTTTAGAGGACTACTACGAG. Its protein product is CASSLEDYYE. The whole CDR3 reads CASSLEDYYEQYF. The full variable domain, with the rest looked up from reference TRBV7-2 and TRBJ2-7, is GAGVSQSPSNKVTEKGKDVELRCDPISGHTALYWYRQSLGQGLEFLIYFQGNSAPDKSGLPSDRFSAERTGGSVSTLTIQRTQQEDSAVYLCASSLEDYYEQYFGPGTRLTVT.

Concerning this clone itself: The CDR3 goes on 3 residues after the read ends, and that part is filled in from the germline J gene. The chain joins TRBV6-2 or TRBV6-3 to TRBJ2-5; 7 nucleotides agree with TRBD1. The CDR3 length is 14 residues. The germline V gene has CDR1 MNHEY and CDR2 SVGEGT. Unmatched junction bases numbered 8, after V lost 6 bases and J lost 4 bases. CDR3 protein: CASSHDRVRETQYF. The sequenced part of the CDR3 DNA is TGTGCCAGCAGCCACGACAGGGTTAGAGAGACC.

For this clone: The DNA ends 3 residues before the CDR3 does, and the rest of the CDR3 is filled in from the germline J gene. The chain joins TRBV20-1 to TRBJ2-5; TRBD1 or TRBD2 may be the D gene (5 bases each). The germline CDR1 and CDR2 sequences are DFQATT and SNEGSKA (reference sequence). This CDR3 comprises 16 residues. The ends were cut back, 0 bases at V and 4 bases at J, with 18 bases in the middle. CDR3 bases read: TGCAGTGCTAGAGATGAGGTGCAGGGAGAAGCAGAGACC. This codes for CSARDEVQGEAET. The whole CDR3 protein is CSARDEVQGEAETQYF.

Turning to this clone: Sequence at one end of the junction differs from germline and may be a read error. The read gets to within 3 residues of the CDR3 end, and the germline J gene fills in the rest. This chain joins TRBV4-2 and TRBJ2-7; D might be TRBD1 (5 bases). The germline gives CDR1 LGHNA, CDR2 YNFKEQ. This CDR3 comprises 15 residues. The CDR3: CASSQDQGRSYEQYF. CDR3 DNA, as far as it was read: TGCGCCAGCAGCCAAGATCAGGGCAGGTCCTACGAG.

As concerns this clone: Read sequence stops 3 residues before the CDR3 end, and the germline J gene provides the missing end. This chain joins TRBV28 and TRBJ2-7; 10 bases agree with TRBD2. Germline values: CDR1 MDHEN, CDR2 SYDVKM. The CDR3 is 16 amino acids. V trimming: 6 bases; J trimming: 2 bases; junction bases outside the gene matches: 10. CDR3 bases read: TGTGCCAGCAGCTTCTCAGGCAGCGGGAGGGCCTACGAG. Translated: CASSFSGSGRAYE. The entire CDR3 is CASSFSGSGRAYEQYF. Variable domain in full (rest from reference TRBV28 and TRBJ2-7): DVKVTQSSRYLVKRTGEKVFLECVQDMDHENMFWYRQDPGLGLRLIYFSYDVKMKEKGDIPEGYSVSREKKERFSLILESASTNQTSMYLCASSFSGSGRAYEQYFGPGTRLTVT.

Of note for this clone: The read stops 3 residues short of the end of the CDR3; the missing end is completed from the germline J gene. The rearrangement joins TRBV5-6 to TRBJ1-2; D not certain. The CDR3 sequence is 14 residues long. The germline CDR1 and CDR2 sequences are SGHDT and YYEEEE. The CDR3 loop reads CASSLLAGGSDYTF. Incomplete CDR3 DNA: TGTGCCAGCAGCCTGTTAGCGGGAGGGAGCGAC.

About this clone: The observed sequence ends 3 residues before the CDR3 terminus, with the missing tail filled in from the germline J gene. This chain links TRBV20-1 with TRBJ2-7; D is possibly TRBD2 (6 bases). The CDR3 contains 14 residues. V was clipped by 0 bases and J by 5 bases, with 14 bases between them. Germline CDR1 reads DFQATT; CDR2 reads SNEGSKA (reference sequence). The CDR3 here is CSARDLGDLDEQYF. The sequenced CDR3 bases are TGCAGTGCTAGAGATTTGGGGGACTTGGACGAG.

As to this clone: The CDR3 extends 3 residues past the end of the read, so its final part is completed from the germline J gene. This chain connects TRBV7-9 to TRBJ2-3, with 11 bases identical to TRBD2. The V segment lost 5 bases and the J segment 5 bases; nucleotides outside the gene matches: 6. Germline lookup yields CDR1 SEHNR and CDR2 FQNEAQ (reference sequence). The CDR3 sequence is 15 residues long. This CDR3 is CASSIIAGGQDTQYF. The covered CDR3 bases are TGTGCCAGCAGCATCATAGCGGGGGGGCAAGATACG. Looking up the rest from reference TRBV7-9 and TRBJ2-3 gives the full variable domain: DTGVSQNPRHKITKRGQNVTFRCDPISEHNRLYWYRQTLGQGPEFLTYFQNEAQLEKSRLLSDRFSAERPKGSFSTLEIQRTEQGDSAMYLCASSIIAGGQDTQYFGPGTRLTVL.

A note on this clone: The CDR3 end is not reached by the read, which stops 3 residues before it; the germline J gene fills it in. This chain joins TRBV7-9 and TRBJ2-1; a weak D match, TRBD1 (6 bases). V was cut by 2 bases and J by 7 bases, with 12 bases left in between. The CDR3 is made up of 14 amino acids. Germline CDR1 reads SEHNR; CDR2 reads FQNEAQ (reference sequence). CDR3 in amino acids: CASSLLTGSNEQFF. CDR3 bases read: TGTGCCAGCAGCTTACTTACAGGGAGTAATGAG.

In regard to this clone: The read stops 3 residues short of the end of the CDR3; the missing end is completed from the germline J gene. V and J are TRBV20-1 and TRBJ2-7; TRBD2 matches at 10 bases. Unmatched junction bases numbered 10, after V lost 3 bases and J lost 5 bases. CDR3 length: 15 amino acids. Germline loops: CDR1 DFQATT, CDR2 SNEGSKA (reference sequence). The CDR3 DNA, read in part, is TGCAGTGCTAGTATAACTAGCGGGGCAGCCAACGAG. This translates into CSASITSGAANE. The whole CDR3 is CSASITSGAANEQYF.

Comments on this clone: The CDR3 is cut off 3 residues early in the read; its end comes from the germline J gene. The chain couples TRBV7-9 to TRBJ2-3; 10 bases map to TRBD1. Trimming took 4 bases from V and 2 from J; bases not matched to a gene: 3. The CDR3 length is 15 residues. Germline V gene data show CDR1 as SEHNR and CDR2 as FQNEAQ (reference sequence). The CDR3 DNA, read in part, is TGTGCCAGCAGCTCGACAGGGGGCTACACAGATACG. Protein product: CASSSTGGYTDT. The complete CDR3 sequence is CASSSTGGYTDTQYF.

The DNA read from the CDR3 is TGTGCCATCAGTGAGAGGGGGACAGGTTATAGCAATCAGCCT. This translates into CAISERGTGYSNQP. The complete CDR3 sequence is CAISERGTGYSNQPQYF. J is TRBJ2-4 and V is TRBV10-3, with 8 bases aligning to TRBD1. The CDR3 end falls 3 residues outside the read, so it is completed with the germline J gene. CDR1 and CDR2 from the germline V gene are ENHRY and SYGVKD. This CDR3 region has 17 residues.

Comment on this clone: The read is 3 residues too short to cover the CDR3 end, so that end is filled in from the germline J gene. The genes are TRBV12-5 and TRBJ2-7; TRBD1 matches at 7 bases. The germline gives CDR1 LGHNT, CDR2 FRNRAP. V dropped 6 bases and J dropped 4; count of bases not matched to a gene: 12. This CDR3 is 15 amino acids long. The CDR3 spells CASGRGVGQRYEQYF. The covered CDR3 bases are TGTGCTAGTGGGCGTGGGGTGGGACAGCGATACGAG.

About this clone: Read data end 3 residues before the CDR3 end; the end is taken from the germline J gene. The J gene is TRBJ2-7, the V gene TRBV18, with 13 bases that match TRBD2. Looked up from germline, CDR1 is KGHSH and CDR2 is LQKENI. This CDR3 region has 19 residues. V dropped 2 bases and J dropped 6; count of bases not matched to a gene: 16. The CDR3 loop reads CASSPKNPTGLAGRREQYF. CDR3 DNA, as far as it was read: TGTGCCAGCTCACCAAAAAATCCTACGGGACTAGCGGGAAGACGCGAG.

Comment on this clone: The read falls 3 residues short of the CDR3 end, and the missing part is taken from the germline J gene. This sequence joins TRBV7-9 and TRBJ1-2; D ambiguous. Germline assignment: CDR1 SEHNR and CDR2 FQNEAQ (reference sequence). The CDR3 spans 12 residues. CDR3 bases read: TGTGCCAGCAGCCTCCCATTCGGGGAC. As protein: CASSLPFGD. Given in full, the CDR3 is CASSLPFGDYTF. Combining the CDR3 with reference TRBV7-9 and TRBJ1-2 gives the whole variable domain DTGVSQNPRHKITKRGQNVTFRCDPISEHNRLYWYRQTLGQGPEFLTYFQNEAQLEKSRLLSDRFSAERPKGSFSTLEIQRTEQGDSAMYLCASSLPFGDYTFGSGTRLTVV.

A remark on this clone: The CDR3 end falls 3 residues outside the read, so it is completed with the germline J gene. This chain joins TRBV19 and TRBJ2-3; 7 nucleotides match TRBD1. V trimming: 6 bases; J trimming: 4 bases; junction bases outside the gene matches: 7. CDR1 is LNHDA and CDR2 is SQIVND in the germline V gene (reference sequence). The CDR3 is 14 residues long. Incomplete CDR3 DNA: TGTGCCAGTAGGGGCAGGGGGAACTCAGATACG. Its protein is CASRGRGNSDT. The full CDR3 sequence reads CASRGRGNSDTQYF.

A note on this clone: The read terminates 3 residues ahead of where the CDR3 ends, so the germline J gene completes it. This chain joins TRBV30 and TRBJ2-7; D may be TRBD1 (6 bases). V was shortened by 3 bases and J by 2 bases, with 14 bases between the two germline ends. The CDR3 is made up of 14 amino acids. Germline CDR1 reads GTSNPN; CDR2 reads SVGIG (reference sequence). This CDR3 is CAWRTLRTAYEQYF. The part of the CDR3 DNA that was read is TGTGCCTGGAGGACGCTTAGGACAGCCTACGAG.

Worth noting for this clone: The read ends 3 residues shy of where the CDR3 ends; the end is completed using the germline J gene. This chain links TRBV10-3 with TRBJ2-3, with 7 positions matching TRBD2. Germline assignment: CDR1 ENHRY and CDR2 SYGVKD. Trimming removed 0 bases from V and 2 bases from J; junction bases left unmatched: 2. The CDR3 runs 15 residues. CDR3 DNA (partial): TGTGCCATCAGTGAGTCAAGCGGGAACACAGATACG. Its translation is CAISESSGNTDT. The whole CDR3 is CAISESSGNTDTQYF.

A note on this clone: The read halts 3 residues ahead of the CDR3 end, with the missing end drawn from the germline J gene. The chain links TRBV30 to TRBJ1-2; 7 bases align to TRBD1. CDR1 GTSNPN and CDR2 SVGIG come from the germline V gene (reference sequence). The CDR3 has 12 residues. The CDR3 DNA, read in part, is TGTGCCTGGGGACAGGAACCCCTGGGC. Protein product: CAWGQEPLG. The entire CDR3 is CAWGQEPLGYTF.

Concerning this clone: The read halts 3 residues ahead of the CDR3 end, with the missing end drawn from the germline J gene. This chain links TRBV5-1 with TRBJ1-6; D remains unclear. Trimming stripped 6 bases from V and 7 bases from J, with 11 bases between. This CDR3 has 13 amino acids. Germline CDR1 SGHRS, CDR2 YFSETQ. CDR3 amino acids: CASTREENSPLHF. CDR3 DNA (partial): TGCGCCAGCACGCGGGAAGAAAATTCACCC.

A note on this clone: The CDR3 end falls 3 residues outside the read, so it is completed with the germline J gene. The chain uses TRBV28 and TRBJ2-7, with TRBD2 matching over 8 bases. Looked up from germline, CDR1 is MDHEN and CDR2 is SYDVKM. V lost 5 bases to trimming and J lost 0 bases; unmatched junction nucleotides: 3. CDR3 length: 14 residues. The covered CDR3 bases are TGTGCCAGCAGTCAAAGCGGGAGCTCCTACGAG. Amino acids: CASSQSGSSYE. The CDR3 in its entirety is CASSQSGSSYEQYF.

With respect to this clone: The CDR3 is cut off 3 residues early in the read; its end comes from the germline J gene. The chain has TRBV29-1 and TRBJ2-2; 7 bases line up with TRBD1. This CDR3 spans 14 amino acids. V was pared by 7 bases and J by 4 bases, with 9 bases of the junction left unmatched. Germline V gene sequence: CDR1 SQVTM, CDR2 ANQGSEA. CDR3 DNA, as far as it was read: TGCAGCGGCCGACAGGGTTCGGGCACCGGGGAG. Encoded protein: CSGRQGSGTGE. The entire CDR3 sequence reads CSGRQGSGTGELFF.

Comments on this clone: From the germline J gene comes the end of the CDR3, since the read stops 3 residues before it. J is TRBJ1-2 and V is TRBV7-2, with a possible D match to TRBD1 (5 bases). CDR1 is SGHTA, CDR2 FQGNSA, per germline. V was cut by 2 bases and J by 2 bases, with 12 bases left in between. This CDR3 comprises 15 residues. The CDR3 DNA, read in part, is TGTGCCAGCAGCTTATTTCTGGCAGGGAACTATGGC. It translates to CASSLFLAGNYG. The full CDR3 sequence reads CASSLFLAGNYGYTF.

In regard to this clone: The sequence runs out 3 residues before the end of the CDR3; the remainder is reconstructed from the germline J gene. The genes are TRBV19 and TRBJ1-3, with D hard to call. Trimming removed 5 bases from V and 4 bases from J, with 9 bases in between. The germline gives CDR1 LNHDA, CDR2 SQIVND (reference sequence). CDR3 length: 13 residues. The sequenced part of the CDR3 DNA is TGTGCCAGTAGTGGAGACTCCGGAAACACC. As protein: CASSGDSGNT. The whole CDR3 region reads CASSGDSGNTIYF.

As concerns this clone: The read falls 3 residues short of the CDR3 end, and the missing part is taken from the germline J gene. The V call is TRBV7-6, the J call TRBJ2-7; 7 positions match TRBD2. The CDR3 consists of 13 residues. V lost 1 base to trimming and J lost 6 bases; unmatched junction nucleotides: 3. Germline V gene data show CDR1 as SGHVS and CDR2 as FNYEAQ. CDR3 DNA (partial): TGTGCCAGCAGCTTAGGAGGGGAGGGCGAG. As protein: CASSLGGEGE. The entire CDR3 reads CASSLGGEGEQYF.

Remarks on this clone: The CDR3 end falls 3 residues outside the read, so it is completed with the germline J gene. The J gene is TRBJ2-1, the V gene TRBV7-2; D remains ambiguous. This CDR3 comprises 14 residues. Trimming removed 5 bases at V and 1 base at J, with 9 bases between. In germline, CDR1 is SGHTA, CDR2 FQGNSA. CDR3 residues: CASSQWQSYNEQFF. CDR3 DNA (partial): TGTGCCAGCAGCCAATGGCAGTCCTACAATGAG.

About this clone: Read coverage stops 3 residues before the CDR3 terminus; the germline J gene supplies the remainder. The chain has TRBV7-2 and TRBJ1-2; maybe TRBD1 (6 bases). This CDR3 is 14 amino acids long. Germline assignment: CDR1 SGHTA and CDR2 FQGNSA. Trimming stripped 3 bases from V and 4 bases from J, with 12 bases between. The CDR3 DNA, read in part, is TGTGCCAGCAGCTTTCAACAGGGTTCCTATGGC. The encoded protein is CASSFQQGSYG. The entire CDR3 protein is CASSFQQGSYGYTF. Using reference TRBV7-2 and TRBJ1-2 for the parts outside the CDR3, the full variable domain is GAGVSQSPSNKVTEKGKDVELRCDPISGHTALYWYRQSLGQGLEFLIYFQGNSAPDKSGLPSDRFSAERTGGSVSTLTIQRTQQEDSAVYLCASSFQQGSYGYTFGSGTRLTVV.

To note about this clone: The CDR3 extends 3 residues past the end of the read, so its final part is completed from the germline J gene. The V gene is TRBV2, the J gene TRBJ2-7; D call uncertain. This CDR3 is built from 14 residues. The V end was cut by 8 bases, the J end by 2 bases, with 16 bases between. Looked up from germline, CDR1 is SNHLY and CDR2 is FYNNEI. This chain's CDR3 is CASLVKYGAYEQYF. The CDR3 bases that were read are TGTGCCAGCCTGGTTAAGTACGGTGCCTACGAG.

Incomplete CDR3 DNA: TGTGCCAGCAGTGCAGAGTACAATCAGCCC. It encodes CASSAEYNQP. The whole CDR3 reads CASSAEYNQPQHF. The chain employs TRBV6-1 and TRBJ1-5, with D hard to call. Coverage ceases 3 residues before the CDR3 finishes, and the germline J gene fills in the end. The V gene's germline CDR1 is MNHNS and CDR2 SASEGT. The CDR3 consists of 13 residues. The V end was cut by 4 bases, the J end by 3 bases, with 7 bases between.